A single sample is the source of the 20 T cell receptor beta chains below, sequenced in a study of Ad26.COV2.S vaccination and SARS-CoV-2 variants. Treatment in this sample: about 20 received Ad26.COV2.S at low or high dose, single or two shots; several received placebo; per-sample allocation not given. Day 63 following the first vaccine or placebo injection was when the samples were taken. Here immunoSEQ multiplex PCR was the method, and the copy in TCRdb shows in-frame clones only, minus some. In the table there are a few hundred thousand clones, 90% of which are singletons. The input for sequencing was peripheral blood, taken in a trial of Ad26.COV2.S vaccine versus placebo. The receptors originated from a person between 18 and 60 years old who received the Ad26.COV2.S COVID-19 vaccine or a placebo.

As DNA, the CDR3 is TGTGCCAGTAGTGTCTCGGGACTGTTGGGCGAGACCCAGTACTTC. Translated: CASSVSGLLGETQYF. V and J are TRBV19 and TRBJ2-5, with D possibly being TRBD2 (6 bases). The CDR3 is made up of 15 amino acids. Trimming cost V 5 bases and J 5 bases, with 18 bases left between them. Germline values: CDR1 LNHDA, CDR2 SQIVND (reference sequence).

The chain combines TRBV30 with TRBJ2-3; 8 nucleotides line up with TRBD2. CDR3 length: 15 residues. Germline V gene data show CDR1 as GTSNPN and CDR2 as SVGIG (reference sequence). V lost 2 bases to trimming and J lost 3 bases; unmatched junction nucleotides: 7. The CDR3 protein is CAWSTGTRLTDTQYF. In DNA, the CDR3 is TGTGCCTGGAGTACGGGGACTAGACTGACAGATACGCAGTATTTT. Filled out from reference TRBV30 and TRBJ2-3, the complete variable domain reads SQTIHQWPATLVQPVGSPLSLECTVEGTSNPNLYWYRQAAGRGLQLLFYSVGIGQISSEVPQNLSASRPQDRQFILSSKKLLLSDSGFYLCAWSTGTRLTDTQYFGPGTRLTVL.

This chain joins TRBV7-9 and TRBJ2-5; 8 nucleotides align to TRBD2. Germline V gene data show CDR1 as SEHNR and CDR2 as FQNEAQ (reference sequence). This CDR3 spans 16 amino acids. The trim removed 1 base at V and 2 bases at J, leaving 6 bases unmatched. The DNA for the CDR3 is TGTGCCAGCAGCTTAGGAGACGGGAGGGGGCAAGAGACCCAGTACTTC. Translated: CASSLGDGRGQETQYF.

J is TRBJ2-5 and V is TRBV5-1; tentative D call: TRBD2 (5 bases). The CDR3 has 15 amino acids. V lost 1 base and J 2 bases, leaving 12 bases between the germline ends. CDR1 and CDR2 from the germline V gene are SGHRS and YFSETQ. CDR3: CASSLFGLNQETQYF. CDR3 DNA sequence: TGCGCCAGCAGCTTGTTCGGACTCAATCAAGAGACCCAGTACTTC.

About this clone: This sample includes further DNA sequences coding for the same CDR3. The genes are TRBV28 and TRBJ2-7; D gene uncertain. V shed 3 bases and J shed 3 bases, with 6 bases lying between them. CDR3 length equals 12 residues. Germline CDR1 and CDR2: MDHEN and SYDVKM. This chain's CDR3 is CASSFQNYEQYF. The CDR3 DNA is TGTGCCAGCAGTTTCCAAAACTACGAGCAGTACTTC.

The rearrangement uses TRBV6-2 or TRBV6-3 and TRBJ2-7; 7 positions agree with TRBD2. V trimming: 0 bases; J trimming: 2 bases; junction bases outside the gene matches: 7. CDR1 is MNHEY, CDR2 SVGEGT, per germline. The CDR3 has 16 residues. The CDR3: CASSYSVREVPYEQYF. In DNA, the CDR3 is TGTGCCAGCAGTTACTCGGTTCGGGAGGTTCCCTACGAGCAGTACTTC.

The chain links TRBV5-1 to TRBJ1-6, with 8 bases fitting TRBD1. Per germline, CDR1 SGHRS and CDR2 YFSETQ. V shed 4 bases, J shed 7 bases, and the junction held 4 bases outside the gene matches. This CDR3 contains 14 residues. CDR3 sequence (DNA): TGCGCCAGCAGCCCGGACAGGGAAAATTCACCCCTCCACTTT. Amino acids: CASSPDRENSPLHF.

The V and J genes are TRBV27 and TRBJ2-1; D remains ambiguous. V was clipped by 2 bases and J by 3 bases, with 11 bases between them. The germline V gene encodes CDR1 MNHEY and CDR2 SMNVEV (reference sequence). The CDR3 spans 15 residues. CDR3 amino acids: CASSLNVVRYNEQFF. Written as DNA, the CDR3 is TGTGCCAGCAGTTTAAATGTGGTTCGCTACAATGAGCAGTTCTTC.

The chain is built from TRBV7-9 and TRBJ2-1; 7 positions agree with TRBD1. The CDR3 is 14 amino acids. Trimming at V came to 5 bases and at J to 4 bases, leaving 5 bases not matched to a gene. Germline CDR1 is SEHNR and CDR2 is FQNEAQ (reference sequence). CDR3 in DNA: TGTGCCAGCAGCCGTTCGGACAGGTACAATGAGCAGTTCTTC. It encodes CASSRSDRYNEQFF.

This chain joins TRBV28 and TRBJ2-2; tentative D call: TRBD2 (6 bases). The CDR3 runs 11 residues. With 7 bases removed from V and 7 bases from J, the gap between germline ends came to 7 bases. CDR1 is MDHEN and CDR2 is SYDVKM in the germline V gene. This CDR3 reads CASTSDGELFF. CDR3 in DNA: TGTGCCAGCACTAGCGACGGGGAGCTGTTTTTT.

The rearrangement links TRBV5-1 to TRBJ2-7, with TRBD1 matching 10 bases. This CDR3 contains 12 residues. Germline V gene lookup returns CDR1 SGHRS and CDR2 YFSETQ. V was clipped by 7 bases and J by 7 bases; unmatched bases: 5. This chain's CDR3 is CASRQGAREQYF. CDR3 sequence (DNA): TGCGCCAGCCGACAGGGGGCGAGAGAGCAGTACTTC. Full variable domain (missing parts from reference TRBV5-1 and TRBJ2-7): KAGVTQTPRYLIKTRGQQVTLSCSPISGHRSVSWYQQTPGQGLQFLFEYFSETQRNKGNFPGRFSGRQFSNSRSEMNVSTLELGDSALYLCASRQGAREQYFGPGTRLTVT.

The V call is TRBV10-3, the J call TRBJ2-7; D remains unclear. CDR3 size: 15 residues. Germline lookup yields CDR1 ENHRY and CDR2 SYGVKD. V was cut by 0 bases and J by 7 bases, with 16 bases left in between. CDR3 sequence (DNA): TGTGCCATCAGTGAGTCGAAGAGCCCCTCCCGGGAGCAGTACTTC. Protein: CAISESKSPSREQYF.

The rearrangement joins TRBV7-2 to TRBJ2-6; the D is unclear. The V end lost 4 bases, the J end lost 3 bases, and 13 bases lay between the germline ends. CDR1 is SGHTA, CDR2 FQGNSA, per germline. The length of the CDR3 is 16 residues. The CDR3 loop reads CASSWRNFDGANVLTF. The CDR3 DNA follows: TGTGCCAGCAGCTGGCGCAATTTTGATGGGGCCAACGTCCTGACTTTC.

This chain connects TRBV5-6 to TRBJ2-7; D is perhaps TRBD2 (5 bases). The CDR3 is 12 residues long. Trimming took off 4 bases at V and 3 bases at J, with 8 bases between the two ends. Germline V CDR1 and CDR2: SGHDT, YYEEEE. The CDR3 DNA sequence: TGTGCCAGCAGCCGGACTTTCTACGAGCAGTACTTC. It yields the protein CASSRTFYEQYF.

The gene calls are TRBV18 and TRBJ2-7; 7 nucleotides agree with TRBD1. Germline loops: CDR1 KGHSH, CDR2 LQKENI. This CDR3 is built from 15 residues. The V segment lost 3 bases and the J segment 2 bases; nucleotides outside the gene matches: 7. The CDR3 here is CASSPSRGQTYEQYF. DNA for the CDR3: TGTGCCAGCTCACCCTCAAGGGGGCAGACCTACGAGCAGTACTTC.

The chain joins TRBV10-3 to TRBJ1-1; 7 nucleotides line up with TRBD1. The CDR3 has 16 residues. The V segment lost 3 bases and the J segment 4 bases; nucleotides outside the gene matches: 11. CDR1 ENHRY and CDR2 SYGVKD come from the germline V gene. CDR3 nucleotide sequence: TGTGCCATCAGTGATCGACAGGGCGGTATGGGCACTGAAGCTTTCTTT. Its translation is CAISDRQGGMGTEAFF.

This clone was detected once. The rearrangement uses TRBV24-1 and TRBJ2-1, with TRBD2 identical over 8 bases. The CDR3 sequence is 19 residues long. CDR1 is KGHDR and CDR2 is SFDVKD in the germline V gene. V shed 2 bases, J shed 0 bases, and the junction held 11 bases outside the gene matches. CDR3: CATSDSWGTGGPSYNEQFF. CDR3 nucleotide sequence: TGTGCCACCAGTGATTCGTGGGGCACGGGAGGGCCCTCCTACAATGAGCAGTTCTTC.

This sequence joins TRBV10-3 and TRBJ1-3; weak D call: TRBD1 (6 bases). V lost 11 bases, J lost 2 bases, and 19 bases lay in between. The CDR3 runs to 15 residues. Germline CDR1 ENHRY, CDR2 SYGVKD. CDR3 in amino acids: CAVSGVGPPGNTIYF. CDR3 bases: TGTGCCGTATCAGGGGTGGGTCCCCCTGGAAACACCATATATTTT.

The V call is TRBV28, the J call TRBJ1-5, with a tentative D call TRBD1 (6 bases). With 5 bases removed from V and 3 bases from J, the gap between germline ends came to 14 bases. The V gene's germline CDR1 is MDHEN and CDR2 SYDVKM. The CDR3 totals 15 residues. CDR3 nucleotides: TGTGCCAGCAGTGGGTGGGGGGCCCTCAATCAGCCCCAGCATTTT. Its protein product is CASSGWGALNQPQHF.

The chain carries TRBV7-9 and TRBJ1-5, with 7 bases aligning to TRBD1. The CDR3 runs to 18 residues. Germline assignment: CDR1 SEHNR and CDR2 FQNEAQ (reference sequence). The V and J ends lost 5 bases and 1 base, in that order; junction bases with no gene match: 14. The CDR3 DNA follows: TGTGCCAGCAGCCGAGGAGGACGGGAGACAGGGAGCAATCAGCCCCAGCATTTT. This sequence encodes CASSRGGRETGSNQPQHF.